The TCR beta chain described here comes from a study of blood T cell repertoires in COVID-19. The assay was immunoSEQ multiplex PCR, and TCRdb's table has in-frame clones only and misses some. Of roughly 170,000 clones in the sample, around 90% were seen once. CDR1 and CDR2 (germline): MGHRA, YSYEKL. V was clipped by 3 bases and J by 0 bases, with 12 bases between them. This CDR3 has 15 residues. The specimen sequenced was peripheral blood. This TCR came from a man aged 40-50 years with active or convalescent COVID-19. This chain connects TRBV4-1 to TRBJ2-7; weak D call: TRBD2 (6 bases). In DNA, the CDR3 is TGCGCCAGCAGCCATAGGGACTTGAGCTCCTACGAGCAGTACTTC. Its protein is CASSHRDLSSYEQYF.